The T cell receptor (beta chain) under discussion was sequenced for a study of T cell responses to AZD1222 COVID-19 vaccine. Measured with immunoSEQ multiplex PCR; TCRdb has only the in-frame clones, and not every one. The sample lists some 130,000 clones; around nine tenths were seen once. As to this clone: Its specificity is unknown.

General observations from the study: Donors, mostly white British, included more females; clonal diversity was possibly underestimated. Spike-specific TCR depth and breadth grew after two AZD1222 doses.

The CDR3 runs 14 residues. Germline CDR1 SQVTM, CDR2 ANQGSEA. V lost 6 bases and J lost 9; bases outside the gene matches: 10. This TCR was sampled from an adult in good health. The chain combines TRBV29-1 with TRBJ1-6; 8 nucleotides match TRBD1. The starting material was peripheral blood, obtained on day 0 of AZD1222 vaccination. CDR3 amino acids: CSVAGGAFGSPLHF. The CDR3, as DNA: TGCAGCGTGGCAGGGGGCGCCTTTGGTTCACCCCTCCACTTT.